This TCR beta chain was recorded in a study of T cell responses to AZD1222 COVID-19 vaccine. Notes on the study in general: Repertoires were obtained solely post-peak T cell response. Baseline antibody screening turned up just a handful of seropositive AZD1222 recipients. The sample set comprised mostly white British donors with more females, and clonal diversity was possibly underestimated. Close to half of all spike-specific TCRs reportedly target regions of the variants that are unmutated.

Unmatched junction bases numbered 3, after V lost 5 bases and J lost 12 bases. The CDR3 loop spans 12 amino acids. Germline V gene sequence: CDR1 KGHDR, CDR2 SFDVKD. About this clone: Antigen specificity is unknown.

Sequencing was performed with immunoSEQ multiplex PCR; in TCRdb, only in-frame clones are kept and a portion is missing. The sample includes 130,000 or so clones, 90% of them seen just once. The V gene is TRBV24-1, the J gene TRBJ2-1; 10 nucleotides align to TRBD2. This sample comprised peripheral blood, obtained 28 days after the second dose of the MenACWY control vaccine. This clonotype was sampled from an adult who received the MenACWY meningococcal vaccine as a control. The CDR3 DNA is TGTGCCACCAGTGGTTCTAGCGGGAGGCAGTTCTTC. Translated: CATSGSSGRQFF.